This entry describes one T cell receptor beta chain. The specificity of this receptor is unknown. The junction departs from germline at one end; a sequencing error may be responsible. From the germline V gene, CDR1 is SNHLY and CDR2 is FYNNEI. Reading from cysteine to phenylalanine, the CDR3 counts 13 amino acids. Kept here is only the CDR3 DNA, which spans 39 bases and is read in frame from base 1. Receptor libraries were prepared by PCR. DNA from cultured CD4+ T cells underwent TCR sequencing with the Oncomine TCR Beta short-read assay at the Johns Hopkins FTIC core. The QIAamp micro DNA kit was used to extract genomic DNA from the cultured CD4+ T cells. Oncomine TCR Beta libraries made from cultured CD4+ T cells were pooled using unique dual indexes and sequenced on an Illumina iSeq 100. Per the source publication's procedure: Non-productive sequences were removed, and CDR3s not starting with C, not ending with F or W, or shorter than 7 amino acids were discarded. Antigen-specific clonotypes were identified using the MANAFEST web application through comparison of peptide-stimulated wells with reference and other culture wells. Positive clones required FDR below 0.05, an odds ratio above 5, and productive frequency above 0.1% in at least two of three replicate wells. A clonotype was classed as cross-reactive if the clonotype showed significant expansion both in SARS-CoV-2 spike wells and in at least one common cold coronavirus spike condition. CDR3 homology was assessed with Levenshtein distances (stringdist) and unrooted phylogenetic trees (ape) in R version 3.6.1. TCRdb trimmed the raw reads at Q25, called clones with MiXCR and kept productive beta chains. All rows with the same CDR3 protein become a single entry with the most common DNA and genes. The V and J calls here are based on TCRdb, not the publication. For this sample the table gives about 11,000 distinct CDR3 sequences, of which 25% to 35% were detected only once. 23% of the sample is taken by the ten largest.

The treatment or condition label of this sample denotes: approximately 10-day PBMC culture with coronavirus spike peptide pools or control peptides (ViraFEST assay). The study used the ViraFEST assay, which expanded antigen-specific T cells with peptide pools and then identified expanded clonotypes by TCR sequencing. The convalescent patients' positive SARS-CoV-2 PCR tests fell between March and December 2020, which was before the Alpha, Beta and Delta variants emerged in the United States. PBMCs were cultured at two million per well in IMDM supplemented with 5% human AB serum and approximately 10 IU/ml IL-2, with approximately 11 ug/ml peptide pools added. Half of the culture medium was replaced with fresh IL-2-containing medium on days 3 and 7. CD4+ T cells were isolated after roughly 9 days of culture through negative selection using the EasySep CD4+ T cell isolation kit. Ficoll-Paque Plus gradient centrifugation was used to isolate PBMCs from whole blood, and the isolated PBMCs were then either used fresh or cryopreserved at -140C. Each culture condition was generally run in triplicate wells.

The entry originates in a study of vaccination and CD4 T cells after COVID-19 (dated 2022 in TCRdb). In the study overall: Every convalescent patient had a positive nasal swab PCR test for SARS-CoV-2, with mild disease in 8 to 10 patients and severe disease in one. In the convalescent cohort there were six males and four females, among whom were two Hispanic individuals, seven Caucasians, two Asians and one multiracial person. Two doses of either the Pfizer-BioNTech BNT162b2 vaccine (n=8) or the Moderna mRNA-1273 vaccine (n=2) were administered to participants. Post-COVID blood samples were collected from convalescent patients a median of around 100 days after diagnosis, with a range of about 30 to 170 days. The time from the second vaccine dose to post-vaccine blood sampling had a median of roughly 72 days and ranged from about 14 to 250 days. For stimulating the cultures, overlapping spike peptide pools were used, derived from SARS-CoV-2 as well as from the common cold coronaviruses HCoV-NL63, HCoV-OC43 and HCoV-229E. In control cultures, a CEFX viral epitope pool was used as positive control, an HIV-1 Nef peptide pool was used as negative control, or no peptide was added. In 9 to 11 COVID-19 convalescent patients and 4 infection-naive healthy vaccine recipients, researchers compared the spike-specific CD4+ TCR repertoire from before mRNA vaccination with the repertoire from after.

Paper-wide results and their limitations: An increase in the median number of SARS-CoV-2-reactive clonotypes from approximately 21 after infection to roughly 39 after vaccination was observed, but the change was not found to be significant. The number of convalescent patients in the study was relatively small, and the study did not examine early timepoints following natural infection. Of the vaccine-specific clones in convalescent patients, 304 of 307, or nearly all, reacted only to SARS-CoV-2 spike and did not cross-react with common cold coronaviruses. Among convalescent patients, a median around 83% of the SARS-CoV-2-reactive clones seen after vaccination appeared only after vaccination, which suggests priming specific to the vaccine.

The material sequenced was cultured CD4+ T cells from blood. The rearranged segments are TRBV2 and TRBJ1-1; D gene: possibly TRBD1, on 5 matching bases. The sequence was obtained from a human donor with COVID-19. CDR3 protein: CASTEGENTEAFF. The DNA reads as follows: TGTGCCAGCACTGAAGGGGAGAACACTGAAGCTTTCTTT.